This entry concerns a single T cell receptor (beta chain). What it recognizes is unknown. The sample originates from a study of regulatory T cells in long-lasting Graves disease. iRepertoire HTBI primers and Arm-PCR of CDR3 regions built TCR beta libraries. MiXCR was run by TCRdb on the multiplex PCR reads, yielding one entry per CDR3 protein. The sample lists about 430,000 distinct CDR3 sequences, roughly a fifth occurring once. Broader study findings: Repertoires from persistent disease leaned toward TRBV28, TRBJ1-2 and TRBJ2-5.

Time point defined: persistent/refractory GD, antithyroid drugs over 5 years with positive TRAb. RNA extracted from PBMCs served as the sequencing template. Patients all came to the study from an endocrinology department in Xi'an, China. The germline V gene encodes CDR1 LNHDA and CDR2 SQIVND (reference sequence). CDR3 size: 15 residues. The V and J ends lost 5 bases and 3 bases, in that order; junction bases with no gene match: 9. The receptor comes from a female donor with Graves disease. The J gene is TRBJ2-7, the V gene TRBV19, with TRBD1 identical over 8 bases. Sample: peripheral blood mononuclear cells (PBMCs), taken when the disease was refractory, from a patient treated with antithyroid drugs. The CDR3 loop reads CASSSETGVDYEQYF. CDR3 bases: TGTGCCAGTAGTTCGGAGACAGGGGTTGACTACGAGCAGTACTTC.